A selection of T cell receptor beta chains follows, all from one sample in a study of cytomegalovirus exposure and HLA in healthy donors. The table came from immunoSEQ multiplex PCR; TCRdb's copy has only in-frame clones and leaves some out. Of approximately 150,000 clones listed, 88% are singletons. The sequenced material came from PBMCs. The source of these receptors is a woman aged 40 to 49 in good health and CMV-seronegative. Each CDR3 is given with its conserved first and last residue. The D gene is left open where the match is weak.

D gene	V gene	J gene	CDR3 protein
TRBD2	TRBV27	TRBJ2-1	CASSSLAGVFNEQFF
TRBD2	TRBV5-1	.	CASSPETSATYEQYF
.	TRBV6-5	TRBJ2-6	CASSYGGTGANVLTF
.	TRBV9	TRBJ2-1	CASSVGGTGSSYNEQFF
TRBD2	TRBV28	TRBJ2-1	CASSPKRTSGRKAYNEQFF
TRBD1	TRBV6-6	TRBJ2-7	CASRSGTGGNYEQYF
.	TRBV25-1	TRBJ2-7	CASRDYLGGQAYEQYF
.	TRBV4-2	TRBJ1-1	CASSTTGRDTEAFF
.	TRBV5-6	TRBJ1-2	CASSLPDSNYGYTF
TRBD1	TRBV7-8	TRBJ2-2	CASSARTGGATGELFF
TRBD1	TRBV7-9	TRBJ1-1	CASSFGRGQGFFTEAFF
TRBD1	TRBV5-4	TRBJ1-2	CASSSGQGMGGYTF
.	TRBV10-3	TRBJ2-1	CAISESTRYNEQFF
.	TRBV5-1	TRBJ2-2	CASSLGPGPTRELFF
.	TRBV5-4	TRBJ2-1	CASSFRNEQFF
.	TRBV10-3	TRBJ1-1	CAISGLENTEAFF
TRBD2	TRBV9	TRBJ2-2	CASSVERLAVNTGELFF
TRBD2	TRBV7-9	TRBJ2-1	CSSRLILRGDGYNEQFF
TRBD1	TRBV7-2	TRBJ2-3	CASSAPTGGSPDTQYF
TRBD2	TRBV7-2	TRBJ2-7	CASSLAAGGGYEQYF
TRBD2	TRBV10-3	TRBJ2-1	CATWSSGRSDNEQFF
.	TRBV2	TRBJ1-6	CASSEDNGANSPLHF
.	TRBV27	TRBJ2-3	CASSSPQRRTGDTQYF
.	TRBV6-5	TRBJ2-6	CASSPGPGANVLTF
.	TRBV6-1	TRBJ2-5	CASRSGVLETQYF
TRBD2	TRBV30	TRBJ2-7	CAWSVPRLRLAALF
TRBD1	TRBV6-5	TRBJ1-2	CASSPGQANYGYTF
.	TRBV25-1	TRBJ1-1	CASSPTSRRGTEAFF
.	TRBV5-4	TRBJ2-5	CASSFGARGETQYF
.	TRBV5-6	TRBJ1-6	CASSMDATGASPLHF
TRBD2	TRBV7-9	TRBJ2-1	CASSFPGLAGGPLNEQFF
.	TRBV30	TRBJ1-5	CAWNYRNQPQHF
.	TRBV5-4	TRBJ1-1	CASSPGLGGEAFF
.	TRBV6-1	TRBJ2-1	CASSEALREQFF
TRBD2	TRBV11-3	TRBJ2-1	CASSLLAGVSFYNEQFF
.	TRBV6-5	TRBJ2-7	CASRGTYEQYF